The clone carrying this T cell receptor (beta chain) occurred once. The record originates from a study of blood T cell repertoires in COVID-19. Study at large: Both acute and convalescent COVID-19 samples were obtained from the United States, Italy and Spain. Sample material is recorded as cDNA or gDNA derived from T cells, B-cell-depleted T cells, or PBMCs.

The germline V gene has CDR1 MDHEN and CDR2 SYDVKM. The V and J ends lost 4 bases and 5 bases respectively, with 15 bases between them. The CDR3 consists of 15 residues. The repertoire was sequenced with immunoSEQ multiplex PCR; TCRdb's copy has only in-frame clones and lacks some. The table includes 150,000 to 200,000 clones, 70% to 90% detected once. The sequence was obtained from a man between 18 and 35 years old who had recovered from COVID-19. Input material: peripheral blood. V gene TRBV28 combines with J gene TRBJ2-1; D is possibly TRBD1 (6 bases). The CDR3 sequence: CASSSQGPGNNEQFF. CDR3 sequence (DNA): TGTGCCAGCAGTTCACAGGGTCCGGGTAACAATGAGCAGTTCTTC.